The clone carrying this TCR beta chain appeared many times. This specimen comes from a study of metastatic and nonmetastatic thyroid tumors. Study information: For malignant and benign thyroid patients, tumor or nodule tissue and blood were the sources whose repertoires were compared.

The entire patient cohort was treatment-naive prior to thyroid surgery. The CDR3 covers 15 residues. Germline CDR1 and CDR2: MDHEN and SYDVKM. V shed 4 bases and J 0 bases; nucleotides not matched to a gene: 6. TCRdb redid the clone calls on the PCR reads using MiXCR. The data contain tens of thousands of clones, about 25% of them seen just once; the ten biggest clones take up 8% to 10%. The chain carries TRBV28 and TRBJ2-7, with TRBD2 matching 7 bases. This sequence was found in a female donor with papillary thyroid cancer or a benign thyroid nodule (not recorded which). Some clones in this sample may be carry-over from other donors' samples. The source material was blood. The CDR3, as DNA: TGTGCCAGCAGTTCACGCGGGAGACGCTCCTACGAGCAGTACTTC. Its protein is CASSSRGRRSYEQYF.